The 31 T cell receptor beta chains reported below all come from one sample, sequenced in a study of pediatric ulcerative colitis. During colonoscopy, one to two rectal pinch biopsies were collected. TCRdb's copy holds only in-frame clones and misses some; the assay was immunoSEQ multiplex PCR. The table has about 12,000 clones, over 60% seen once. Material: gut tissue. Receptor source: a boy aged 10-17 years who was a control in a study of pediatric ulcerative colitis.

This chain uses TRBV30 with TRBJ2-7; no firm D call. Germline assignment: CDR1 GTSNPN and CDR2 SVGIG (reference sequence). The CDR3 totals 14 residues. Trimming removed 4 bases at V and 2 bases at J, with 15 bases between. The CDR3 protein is CAWKSVQLPYEQYF. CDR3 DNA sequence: TGTGCCTGGAAATCAGTTCAGCTACCCTACGAGCAGTACTTC.

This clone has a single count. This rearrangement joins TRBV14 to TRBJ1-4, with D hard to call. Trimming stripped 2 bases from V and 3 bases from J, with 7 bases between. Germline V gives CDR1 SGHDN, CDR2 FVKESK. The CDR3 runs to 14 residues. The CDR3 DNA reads TGTGCCAGCAGCCAATTCGGGGCTAATGAAAAACTGTTTTTT. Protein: CASSQFGANEKLFF.

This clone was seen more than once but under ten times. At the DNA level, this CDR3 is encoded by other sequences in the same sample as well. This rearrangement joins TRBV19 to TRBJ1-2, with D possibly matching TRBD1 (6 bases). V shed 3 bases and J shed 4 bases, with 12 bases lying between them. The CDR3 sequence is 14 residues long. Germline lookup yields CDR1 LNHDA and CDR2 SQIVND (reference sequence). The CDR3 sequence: CASSITTGGYGYTF. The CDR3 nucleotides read TGTGCCAGTAGTATTACGACAGGAGGCTATGGCTACACCTTC.

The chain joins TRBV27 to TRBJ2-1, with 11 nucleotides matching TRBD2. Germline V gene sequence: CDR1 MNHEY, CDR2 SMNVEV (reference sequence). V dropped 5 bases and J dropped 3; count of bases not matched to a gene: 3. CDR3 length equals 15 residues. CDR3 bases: TGTGCCAGCAGTCGCACTAGCGGGAGCTACAATGAGCAGTTCTTC. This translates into CASSRTSGSYNEQFF.

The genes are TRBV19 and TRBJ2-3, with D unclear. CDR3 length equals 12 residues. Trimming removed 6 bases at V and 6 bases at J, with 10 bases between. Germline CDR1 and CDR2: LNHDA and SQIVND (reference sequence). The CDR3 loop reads CASSSRGDTQYF. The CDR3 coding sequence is TGTGCCAGTAGCTCCCGCGGTGATACGCAGTATTTT.

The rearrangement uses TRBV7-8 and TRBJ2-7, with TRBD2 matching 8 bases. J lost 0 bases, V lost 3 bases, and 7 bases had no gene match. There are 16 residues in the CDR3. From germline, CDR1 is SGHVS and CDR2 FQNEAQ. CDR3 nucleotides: TGTGCCAGCAGCTTGTTGGTAGCGGGACGCTCCTACGAGCAGTACTTC. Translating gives CASSLLVAGRSYEQYF. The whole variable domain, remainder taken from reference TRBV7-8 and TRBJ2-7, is GAGVSQSPRYKVAKRGQDVALRCDPISGHVSLFWYQQALGQGPEFLTYFQNEAQLDKSGLPSDRFFAERPEGSVSTLKIQRTQQEDSAVYLCASSLLVAGRSYEQYFGPGTRLTVT.

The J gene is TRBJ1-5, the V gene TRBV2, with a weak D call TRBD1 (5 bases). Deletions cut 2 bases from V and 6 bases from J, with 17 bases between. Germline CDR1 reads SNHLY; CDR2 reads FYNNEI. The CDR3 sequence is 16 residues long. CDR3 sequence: CASSEQAGRGGQPQHF. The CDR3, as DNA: TGTGCCAGCAGTGAACAGGCAGGGCGTGGGGGTCAGCCCCAGCATTTT.

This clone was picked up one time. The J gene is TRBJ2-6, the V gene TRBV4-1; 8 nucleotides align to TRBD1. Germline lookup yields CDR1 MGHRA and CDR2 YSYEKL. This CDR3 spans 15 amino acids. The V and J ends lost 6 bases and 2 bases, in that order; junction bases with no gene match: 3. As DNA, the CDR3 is TGCGCCAGCAGGTTACAGGGGGCTGGGGCCAACGTCCTGACTTTC. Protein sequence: CASRLQGAGANVLTF.

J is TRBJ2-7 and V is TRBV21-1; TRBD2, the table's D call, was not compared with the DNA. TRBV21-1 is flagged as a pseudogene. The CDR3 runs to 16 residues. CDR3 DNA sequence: TGTGCCAGCAGCTTTACGACTAGCACTAGCTCCTACGAGCAGTACGTC. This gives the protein CASSFTTSTSSYEQYV.

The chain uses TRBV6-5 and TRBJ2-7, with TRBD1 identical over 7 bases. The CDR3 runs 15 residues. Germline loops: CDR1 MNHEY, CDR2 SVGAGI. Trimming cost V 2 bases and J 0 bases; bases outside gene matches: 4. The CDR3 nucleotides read TGTGCCAGCAGTTACACCTGGGACAGCTCCTACGAGCAGTACTTC. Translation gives CASSYTWDSSYEQYF.

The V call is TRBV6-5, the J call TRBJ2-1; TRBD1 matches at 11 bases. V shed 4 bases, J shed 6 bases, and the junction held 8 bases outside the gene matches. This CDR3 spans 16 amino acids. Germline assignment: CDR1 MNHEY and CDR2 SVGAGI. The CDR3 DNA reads TGTGCCAGCAGTTTCTCTACCGGGACAGGGGGCAATGAGCAGTTCTTC. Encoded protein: CASSFSTGTGGNEQFF.

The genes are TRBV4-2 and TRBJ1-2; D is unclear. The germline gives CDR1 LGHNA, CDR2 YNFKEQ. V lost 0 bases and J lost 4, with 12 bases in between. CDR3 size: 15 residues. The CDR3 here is CASSQDGGRIYGYTF. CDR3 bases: TGTGCCAGCAGCCAAGATGGAGGACGCATCTATGGCTACACCTTC.

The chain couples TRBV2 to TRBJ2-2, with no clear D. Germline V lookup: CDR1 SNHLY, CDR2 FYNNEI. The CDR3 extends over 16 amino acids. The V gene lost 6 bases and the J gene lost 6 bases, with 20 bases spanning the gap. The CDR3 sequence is CASSLRTVGRAGELFF. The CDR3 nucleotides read TGTGCCAGCAGCCTCCGGACGGTCGGTCGGGCCGGGGAGCTGTTTTTT.

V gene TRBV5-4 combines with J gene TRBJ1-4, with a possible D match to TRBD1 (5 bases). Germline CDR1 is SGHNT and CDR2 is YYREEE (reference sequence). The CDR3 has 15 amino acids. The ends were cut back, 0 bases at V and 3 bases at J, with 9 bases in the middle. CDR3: CASSLAGRANEKLFF. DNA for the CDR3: TGTGCCAGCAGCTTGGCAGGGCGGGCTAATGAAAAACTGTTTTTT. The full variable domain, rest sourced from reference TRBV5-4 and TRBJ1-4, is ETGVTQSPTHLIKTRGQQVTLRCSSQSGHNTVSWYQQALGQGPQFIFQYYREEENGRGNFPPRFSGLQFPNYSSELNVNALELDDSALYLCASSLAGRANEKLFFGSGTQLSVL.

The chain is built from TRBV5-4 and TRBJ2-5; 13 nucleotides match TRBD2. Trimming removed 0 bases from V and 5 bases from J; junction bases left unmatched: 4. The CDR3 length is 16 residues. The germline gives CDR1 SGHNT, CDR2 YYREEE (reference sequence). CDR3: CASSLGGLAGMETQYF. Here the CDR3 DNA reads TGTGCCAGCAGCTTGGGGGGACTAGCGGGAATGGAGACCCAGTACTTC.

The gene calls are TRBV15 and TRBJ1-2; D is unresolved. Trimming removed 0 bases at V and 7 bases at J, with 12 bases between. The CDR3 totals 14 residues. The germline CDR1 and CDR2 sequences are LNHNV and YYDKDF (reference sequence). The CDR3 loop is CATSRDSADSGYTF. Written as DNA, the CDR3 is TGTGCCACCAGCAGAGATTCGGCAGACTCTGGCTACACCTTC. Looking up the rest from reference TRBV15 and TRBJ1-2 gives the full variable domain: DAMVIQNPRYQVTQFGKPVTLSCSQTLNHNVMYWYQQKSSQAPKLLFHYYDKDFNNEADTPDNFQSRRPNTSFCFLDIRSPGLGDTAMYLCATSRDSADSGYTFGSGTRLTVV.

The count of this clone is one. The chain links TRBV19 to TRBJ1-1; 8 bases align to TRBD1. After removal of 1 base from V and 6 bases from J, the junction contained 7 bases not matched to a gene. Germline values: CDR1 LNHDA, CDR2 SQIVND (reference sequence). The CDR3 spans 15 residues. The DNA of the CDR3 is TGTGCCAGTAGTATAGCCGCGGACAGGGCCGCTGAAGCTTTCTTT. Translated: CASSIAADRAAEAFF.

The CDR3 sequence: CASSVSKREADTQYF. In DNA, the CDR3 is TGTGCCAGCAGCGTATCCAAGCGGGAGGCAGATACGCAGTATTTT. The chain links TRBV9 to TRBJ2-3, with 9 positions matching TRBD2. The junction had 4 bases not matched to a gene; V was cut back by 1 base and J by 4 bases. The CDR3 has 15 amino acids. Per germline, CDR1 SGDLS and CDR2 YYNGEE.

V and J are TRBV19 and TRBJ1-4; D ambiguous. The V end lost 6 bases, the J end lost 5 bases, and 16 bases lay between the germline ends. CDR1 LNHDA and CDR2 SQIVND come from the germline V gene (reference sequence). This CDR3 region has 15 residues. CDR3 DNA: TGTGCCAGTAGCCCCGGACGGGAATGGAATGAAAAACTGTTTTTT. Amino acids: CASSPGREWNEKLFF. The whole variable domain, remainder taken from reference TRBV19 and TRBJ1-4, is DGGITQSPKYLFRKEGQNVTLSCEQNLNHDAMYWYRQDPGQGLRLIYYSQIVNDFQKGDIAEGYSVSREKKESFPLTVTSAQKNPTAFYLCASSPGREWNEKLFFGSGTQLSVL.

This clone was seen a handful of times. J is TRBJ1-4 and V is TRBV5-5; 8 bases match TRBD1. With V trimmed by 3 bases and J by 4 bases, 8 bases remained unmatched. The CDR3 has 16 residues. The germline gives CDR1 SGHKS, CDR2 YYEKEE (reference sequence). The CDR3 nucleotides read TGTGCCAGCAGCTCGTATGGACAGGGCCTTAATGAAAAACTGTTTTTT. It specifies CASSSYGQGLNEKLFF.

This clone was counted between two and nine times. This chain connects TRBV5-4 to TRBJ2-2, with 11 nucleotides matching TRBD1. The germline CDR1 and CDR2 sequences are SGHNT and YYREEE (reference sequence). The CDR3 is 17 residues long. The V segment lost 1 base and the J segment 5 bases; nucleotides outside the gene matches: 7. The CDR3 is CASSLPGQGAQTGELFF. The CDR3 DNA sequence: TGTGCCAGCAGCTTGCCCGGACAGGGGGCGCAAACCGGGGAGCTGTTTTTT.

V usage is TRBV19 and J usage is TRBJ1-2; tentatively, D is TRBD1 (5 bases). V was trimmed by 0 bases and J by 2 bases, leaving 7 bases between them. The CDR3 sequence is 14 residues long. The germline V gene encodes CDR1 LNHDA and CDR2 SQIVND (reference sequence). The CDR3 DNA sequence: TGTGCCAGTAGTATAGAGGACACCAACTATGGCTACACCTTC. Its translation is CASSIEDTNYGYTF.

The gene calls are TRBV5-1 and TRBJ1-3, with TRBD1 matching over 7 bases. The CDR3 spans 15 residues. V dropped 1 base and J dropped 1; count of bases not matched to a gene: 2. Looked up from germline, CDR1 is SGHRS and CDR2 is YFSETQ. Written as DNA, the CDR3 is TGCGCCAGCAGCTTGCAACAGGGGTCTGGAAACACCATATATTTT. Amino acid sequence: CASSLQQGSGNTIYF.

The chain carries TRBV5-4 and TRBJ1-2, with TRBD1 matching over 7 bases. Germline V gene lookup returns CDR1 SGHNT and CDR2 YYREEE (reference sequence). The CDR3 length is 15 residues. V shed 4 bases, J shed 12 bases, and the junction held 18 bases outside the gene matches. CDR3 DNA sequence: TGTGCCAGCAGCCCCCGACAGGGAGTGAAAACGGTGAACACCTTC. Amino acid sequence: CASSPRQGVKTVNTF. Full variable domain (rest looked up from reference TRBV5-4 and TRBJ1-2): ETGVTQSPTHLIKTRGQQVTLRCSSQSGHNTVSWYQQALGQGPQFIFQYYREEENGRGNFPPRFSGLQFPNYSSELNVNALELDDSALYLCASSPRQGVKTVNTFGSGTRLTVV.

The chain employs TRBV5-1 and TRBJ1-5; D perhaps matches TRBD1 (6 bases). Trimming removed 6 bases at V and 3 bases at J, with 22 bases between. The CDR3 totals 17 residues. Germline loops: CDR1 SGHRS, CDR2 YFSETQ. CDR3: CASKIGGAGDFNQPQHF. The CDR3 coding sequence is TGCGCCAGCAAAATAGGAGGGGCAGGGGACTTCAATCAGCCCCAGCATTTT.

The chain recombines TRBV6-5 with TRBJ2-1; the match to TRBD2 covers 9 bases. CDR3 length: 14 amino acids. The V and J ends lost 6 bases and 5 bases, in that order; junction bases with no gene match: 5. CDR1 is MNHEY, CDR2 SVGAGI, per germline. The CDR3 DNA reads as TGTGCCAGCAGGGACGCTAGCGGGGACAATGAGCAGTTCTTC. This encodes CASRDASGDNEQFF.

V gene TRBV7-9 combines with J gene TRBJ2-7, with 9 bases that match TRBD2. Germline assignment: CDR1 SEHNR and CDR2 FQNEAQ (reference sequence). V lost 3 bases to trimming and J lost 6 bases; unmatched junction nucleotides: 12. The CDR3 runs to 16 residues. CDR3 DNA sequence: TGTGCCAGCAGCTTTCCTGCGGGAGGGGCCTCAGGCGAGCAGTACTTC. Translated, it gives CASSFPAGGASGEQYF. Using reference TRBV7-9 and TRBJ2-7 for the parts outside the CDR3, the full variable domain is DTGVSQNPRHKITKRGQNVTFRCDPISEHNRLYWYRQTLGQGPEFLTYFQNEAQLEKSRLLSDRFSAERPKGSFSTLEIQRTEQGDSAMYLCASSFPAGGASGEQYFGPGTRLTVT.

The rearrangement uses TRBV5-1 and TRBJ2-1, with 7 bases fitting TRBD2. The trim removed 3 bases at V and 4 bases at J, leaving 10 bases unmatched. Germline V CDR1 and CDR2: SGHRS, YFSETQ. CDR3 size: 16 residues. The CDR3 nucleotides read TGCGCCAGCAGCTCCTATTCCGGGACTACATACAATGAGCAGTTCTTC. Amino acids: CASSSYSGTTYNEQFF.

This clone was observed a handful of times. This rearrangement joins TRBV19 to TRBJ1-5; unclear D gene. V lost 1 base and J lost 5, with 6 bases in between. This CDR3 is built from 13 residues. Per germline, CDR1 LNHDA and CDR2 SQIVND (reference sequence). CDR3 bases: TGTGCCAGTAGTATAGCCCTATATCAGCCCCAGCATTTT. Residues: CASSIALYQPQHF. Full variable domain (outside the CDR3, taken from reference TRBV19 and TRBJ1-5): DGGITQSPKYLFRKEGQNVTLSCEQNLNHDAMYWYRQDPGQGLRLIYYSQIVNDFQKGDIAEGYSVSREKKESFPLTVTSAQKNPTAFYLCASSIALYQPQHFGDGTRLSIL.

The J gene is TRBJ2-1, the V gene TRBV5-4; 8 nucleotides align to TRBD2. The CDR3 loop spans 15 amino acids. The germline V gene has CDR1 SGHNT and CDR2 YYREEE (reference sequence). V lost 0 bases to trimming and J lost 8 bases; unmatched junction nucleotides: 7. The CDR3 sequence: CASSLVFGGEDEQFF. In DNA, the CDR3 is TGTGCCAGCAGCTTGGTCTTCGGGGGGGAGGATGAGCAGTTCTTC.

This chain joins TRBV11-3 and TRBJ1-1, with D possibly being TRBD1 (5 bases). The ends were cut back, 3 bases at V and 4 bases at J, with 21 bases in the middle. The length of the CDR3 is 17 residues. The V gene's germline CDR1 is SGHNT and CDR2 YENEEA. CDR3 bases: TGTGCCAGCAGCTTGCTTCGGAGCTGGGGCAGGAGCACTGAAGCTTTCTTT. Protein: CASSLLRSWGRSTEAFF.